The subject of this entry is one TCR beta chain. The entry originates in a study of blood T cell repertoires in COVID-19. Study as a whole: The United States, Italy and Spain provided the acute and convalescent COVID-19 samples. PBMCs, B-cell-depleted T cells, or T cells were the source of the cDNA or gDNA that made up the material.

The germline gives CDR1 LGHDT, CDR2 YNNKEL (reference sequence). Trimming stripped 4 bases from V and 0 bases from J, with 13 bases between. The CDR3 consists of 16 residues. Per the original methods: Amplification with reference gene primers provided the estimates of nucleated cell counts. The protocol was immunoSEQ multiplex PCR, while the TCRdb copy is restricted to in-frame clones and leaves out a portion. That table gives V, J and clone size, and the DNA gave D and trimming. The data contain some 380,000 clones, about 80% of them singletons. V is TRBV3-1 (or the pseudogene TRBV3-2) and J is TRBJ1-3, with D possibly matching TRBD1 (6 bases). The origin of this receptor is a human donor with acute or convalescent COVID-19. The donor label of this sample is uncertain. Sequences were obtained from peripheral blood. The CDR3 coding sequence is TGTGCCAGCAGCCGACGGACAGCACACTCTGGAAACACCATATATTTT. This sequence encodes CASSRRTAHSGNTIYF.